The clone carrying this TCR beta chain was detected only a few times. Its antigen is not identified. The entry originates in a study of T cell repertoires in cytomegalovirus infection. MiXCR was run by TCRdb on the reads, yielding one entry per CDR3 protein. The data hold hundreds of thousands of distinct CDR3 sequences, with about a third observed a single time. The receptor was isolated from a human donor in good health (CMV status not recorded). Some clones in this sample may be carry-over from other donors' samples. The source material was cultured CD8+ T cells from PBMCs, sampled from culture after CMV antigen stimulation.

The CDR3 spells CASSLTTGSYEQYF. The DNA for the CDR3 is TGCGCCAGCAGCTTAACAACAGGGTCCTACGAGCAGTACTTC. V gene TRBV5-1 combines with J gene TRBJ2-7; a weak D match, TRBD1 (6 bases). V was clipped by 2 bases and J by 1 base, with 10 bases between them. CDR1 is SGHRS and CDR2 is YFSETQ in the germline V gene. The CDR3 is 14 amino acids.